The sample holds many counts of the clone carrying this TCR beta chain. The antigen is unknown. The sample is drawn from a study of Graves' ophthalmopathy and Graves' hyperthyroidism. Study-wide points: Clonotypes were expanded in thyroid at above 0.001 frequency, and most also appeared in blood. Its predictions of ophthalmopathy progression gave the model roughly 71% sensitivity and roughly 76% specificity.

The CDR3 length is 16 residues. The V and J ends lost 3 bases and 0 bases, in that order; junction bases with no gene match: 6. Germline V gene sequence: CDR1 SGHTA, CDR2 FQGNSA. RNA served as the template for amplifying TCR beta CDR3 regions. After a first-round RT-PCR with HTBI primers, a second-round multiplex PCR was run. Using its own MiXCR run on the multiplex PCR reads, TCRdb lists one record per CDR3 protein. The table records about 200,000 distinct CDR3 sequences, approximately 28% of them present only once. V usage is TRBV7-2 and J usage is TRBJ1-1; 8 bases match TRBD1. The clonotype comes from a man aged 45-60 years with Graves' ophthalmopathy. The sample comprised peripheral blood. CDR3 sequence: CASSFGQGSMNTEAFF. In nucleotides, the CDR3 is TGTGCCAGCAGCTTCGGACAGGGCTCGATGAACACTGAAGCTTTCTTT.